The 27 T cell receptor beta chains presented below share a single source sample, sequenced in a study of cytomegalovirus exposure and HLA in healthy donors. PCR involved 60 Vbeta and 13 Jbeta primers. Assay: immunoSEQ multiplex PCR; the TCRdb copy retains only in-frame clones and omits some. Listed are roughly 120,000 clones; 2% to 2.5% falls within the top ten. Sequencing input: PBMCs. Source of these receptors: a man aged 35 to 55 in good health and CMV-seronegative.

The chain combines TRBV7-2 with TRBJ2-2; 8 bases align to TRBD2. The V gene's germline CDR1 is SGHTA and CDR2 FQGNSA. The CDR3 is made up of 16 amino acids. Unmatched junction bases numbered 9, after V lost 3 bases and J lost 6 bases. Written as DNA, the CDR3 is TGTGCCAGCAGCTTTACTAGCGGCTTATCAGCCGGGGAGCTGTTTTTT. Protein product: CASSFTSGLSAGELFF.

J is TRBJ1-1 and V is TRBV11-3; D is undetermined. CDR1 and CDR2 (germline): SGHNT, YENEEA. The germline V and J ends were trimmed by 1 base and 1 base, with 4 bases remaining between them. The CDR3 extends over 13 amino acids. The CDR3 spells CASSLGGNTEAFF. CDR3 nucleotides: TGTGCCAGCAGCTTAGGAGGGAACACTGAAGCTTTCTTT.

The chain has TRBV11-3 and TRBJ2-2; D remains unclear. In germline, CDR1 is SGHNT, CDR2 YENEEA. The CDR3 runs to 17 residues. V lost 2 bases, J lost 1 base, and 14 bases lay in between. CDR3 nucleotide sequence: TGTGCCAGCAGCTTACTATCCGGTGGCGGGAACACCGGGGAGCTGTTTTTT. It encodes CASSLLSGGGNTGELFF.

The chain carries TRBV5-4 and TRBJ1-2, with TRBD1 identical over 11 bases. The CDR3 spans 15 residues. Germline V gene sequence: CDR1 SGHNT, CDR2 YYREEE (reference sequence). The ends lost 3 bases at V and 10 bases at J; junction bases unmatched: 11. The CDR3 here is CASSSRTGGAMDYTF. CDR3 DNA sequence: TGTGCCAGCAGCTCTCGGACAGGGGGCGCGATGGACTACACCTTC.

The chain employs TRBV7-9 and TRBJ2-7; D not resolved. Germline values: CDR1 SEHNR, CDR2 FQNEAQ (reference sequence). This CDR3 region has 15 residues. The ends were cut back, 1 base at V and 0 bases at J, with 10 bases in the middle. CDR3 DNA: TGTGCCAGCAGCTTAGGCGCGGCCAGCTCCTACGAGCAGTACTTC. Protein: CASSLGAASSYEQYF.

V gene TRBV5-1 combines with J gene TRBJ1-3; D not certain. V lost 2 bases, J lost 0 bases, and 9 bases lay in between. Germline loops: CDR1 SGHRS, CDR2 YFSETQ. The CDR3 has 15 amino acids. CDR3 region: CASSFDGASGNTIYF. The CDR3 DNA follows: TGCGCCAGCAGCTTTGACGGAGCCTCTGGAAACACCATATATTTT.

The V gene is TRBV4-1, the J gene TRBJ2-5; TRBD2 agrees at 11 bases. Trimming at V came to 4 bases and at J to 2 bases, leaving 6 bases not matched to a gene. CDR3 size: 16 residues. The germline V gene encodes CDR1 MGHRA and CDR2 YSYEKL. In DNA, the CDR3 is TGCGCCAGCAGCCCAGAGGGACTAGCGGCTCAAGAGACCCAGTACTTC. Its protein is CASSPEGLAAQETQYF.

The CDR3 reads CASSLDRARETQYF. Written as DNA, the CDR3 is TGTGCCAGCAGTTTAGACAGGGCAAGAGAGACCCAGTACTTC. The chain carries TRBV28 and TRBJ2-5, with 7 positions matching TRBD1. This CDR3 contains 14 residues. V dropped 2 bases and J dropped 4; count of bases not matched to a gene: 4. Germline CDR1 is MDHEN and CDR2 is SYDVKM.

V usage is TRBV5-8 and J usage is TRBJ2-7; D is possibly TRBD1 (7 bases). The germline CDR1 and CDR2 sequences are SGHTS and YDEGEE. The V gene lost 4 bases and the J gene lost 4 bases, with 24 bases spanning the gap. The CDR3 is made up of 17 amino acids. CDR3 nucleotides: TGTGCCAGCAGCCCGCAAACCCCGACAGGGAGGTTTTACGAGCAGTACTTC. Protein: CASSPQTPTGRFYEQYF.

J is TRBJ2-2 and V is TRBV5-4, with 7 positions matching TRBD1. The ends lost 7 bases at V and 9 bases at J; junction bases unmatched: 9. CDR3 length: 13 residues. Germline values: CDR1 SGHNT, CDR2 YYREEE (reference sequence). The CDR3 is CASQGQEGRELFF. CDR3 DNA sequence: TGTGCCAGCCAAGGACAGGAAGGAAGGGAGCTGTTTTTT. Complete variable domain (other parts from reference TRBV5-4 and TRBJ2-2): ETGVTQSPTHLIKTRGQQVTLRCSSQSGHNTVSWYQQALGQGPQFIFQYYREEENGRGNFPPRFSGLQFPNYSSELNVNALELDDSALYLCASQGQEGRELFFGEGSRLTVL.

The rearrangement uses TRBV11-2 and TRBJ1-6; weak D call: TRBD1 (5 bases). This CDR3 has 15 amino acids. V was cut by 5 bases and J by 7 bases, with 15 bases left in between. Germline loops: CDR1 SGHAT, CDR2 FQNNGV. The CDR3 loop is CASSPPGGANSPLHF. Written as DNA, the CDR3 is TGTGCCAGCAGCCCACCGGGAGGGGCCAATTCACCCCTCCACTTT.

The chain uses TRBV7-2 and TRBJ2-3, with 9 bases identical to TRBD2. J lost 1 base, V lost 2 bases, and 7 bases had no gene match. The V gene's germline CDR1 is SGHTA and CDR2 FQGNSA. CDR3 length equals 17 residues. Here the CDR3 reads CASSLWGGGRGTDTQYF. CDR3 DNA: TGTGCCAGCAGCTTATGGGGTGGCGGGAGGGGCACAGATACGCAGTATTTT.

This sequence joins TRBV4-3 and TRBJ2-1, with a possible D match to TRBD1 (5 bases). V dropped 1 base and J dropped 0 bases, with 7 bases sitting between them. The CDR3 has 15 residues. Germline V gives CDR1 LGHNA, CDR2 YSLEER. The CDR3: CASSQGGHSYNEQFF. CDR3 coding DNA: TGCGCCAGCAGCCAAGGGGGCCACTCCTACAATGAGCAGTTCTTC.

The gene calls are TRBV28 and TRBJ2-7; 12 positions match TRBD2. Germline V CDR1 and CDR2: MDHEN, SYDVKM. J gave up 5 bases and V 3 bases, and 11 bases lay outside the gene matches. The CDR3 runs 17 residues. The CDR3 spells CASSLMASGRARNEQYF. CDR3 bases: TGTGCCAGCAGTTTGATGGCTAGCGGGAGGGCTCGAAACGAGCAGTACTTC.

J is TRBJ2-3 and V is TRBV7-6; 9 bases align to TRBD2. V was pared by 8 bases and J by 0 bases, with 12 bases of the junction left unmatched. This CDR3 has 17 amino acids. Germline V CDR1 and CDR2: SGHVS, FNYEAQ. The CDR3, as DNA: TGTGCCAGCCAAGGTGGTAGCGGGAGCTATAGCACAGATACGCAGTATTTT. Its protein is CASQGGSGSYSTDTQYF.

This chain uses TRBV6-5 with TRBJ2-7; TRBD1 matches 10 bases. This CDR3 contains 16 residues. Looked up from germline, CDR1 is MNHEY and CDR2 is SVGAGI. The junction had 6 bases not matched to a gene; V was cut back by 4 bases and J by 0 bases. The CDR3 is CASSSTGQGSSYEQYF. CDR3 DNA sequence: TGTGCCAGCAGTTCAACGGGACAGGGGTCCTCCTACGAGCAGTACTTC.

J is TRBJ2-7 and V is TRBV4-1, with D possibly TRBD1 on 5 matching bases. Germline loops: CDR1 MGHRA, CDR2 YSYEKL. The CDR3 spans 16 residues. Trimming took 0 bases from V and 3 from J, leaving 15 bases between them. CDR3 region: CASSQDGPGYRYEQYF. CDR3 DNA: TGCGCCAGCAGCCAAGATGGGCCAGGGTATCGCTACGAGCAGTACTTC.

The V call is TRBV27, the J call TRBJ1-5, with 7 bases fitting TRBD1. The germline gives CDR1 MNHEY, CDR2 SMNVEV (reference sequence). There are 14 residues in the CDR3. The J segment lost 3 bases and the V segment lost 2 bases, leaving 1 base of the junction unmatched. The CDR3 DNA follows: TGTGCCAGCAGTTTAAGGGGGCCCAATCAGCCCCAGCATTTT. It translates to CASSLRGPNQPQHF.

The rearrangement links TRBV28 to TRBJ2-1, with 9 positions matching TRBD1. Germline CDR1 reads MDHEN; CDR2 reads SYDVKM. The trim removed 6 bases at V and 5 bases at J, leaving 26 bases unmatched. The CDR3 is 21 residues long. The CDR3: CASRALLLWENSGQGNNEQFF. The CDR3, as DNA: TGTGCCAGCAGGGCACTCCTCTTGTGGGAAAATTCGGGACAGGGAAACAATGAGCAGTTCTTC.

The chain joins TRBV4-2 to TRBJ2-3; the D is unclear. Per the germline V gene, CDR1 is LGHNA and CDR2 is YNFKEQ. CDR3 size: 15 residues. Trimming left V 0 bases short and J 1 base short, with 8 bases between. The CDR3 region is CASSQEGDGTDTQYF. CDR3 in DNA: TGTGCCAGCAGCCAAGAGGGCGACGGCACAGATACGCAGTATTTT.

The chain recombines TRBV9 with TRBJ1-1; D is undetermined. Germline V CDR1 and CDR2: SGDLS, YYNGEE. This CDR3 region has 13 residues. V lost 3 bases and J lost 4, with 10 bases in between. The CDR3 DNA is TGTGCCAGCAGCGCCAGCAGCGGCACTGAAGCTTTCTTT. Residues: CASSASSGTEAFF. The full variable domain, its missing parts supplied by reference TRBV9 and TRBJ1-1, is DSGVTQTPKHLITATGQRVTLRCSPRSGDLSVYWYQQSLDQGLQFLIQYYNGEERAKGNILERFSAQQFPDLHSELNLSSLELGDSALYFCASSASSGTEAFFGQGTRLTVV.

The chain has TRBV7-9 and TRBJ2-1; 8 bases match TRBD1. Trimming took 5 bases from V and 7 from J; bases not matched to a gene: 10. The CDR3 is made up of 15 amino acids. Germline values: CDR1 SEHNR, CDR2 FQNEAQ (reference sequence). The CDR3 spells CASSTGQGRVNEQFF. The DNA of the CDR3 is TGTGCCAGCAGCACCGGACAGGGAAGGGTGAATGAGCAGTTCTTC.

The CDR3 nucleotides read TGTGCCAGCAGGGGACAGGGCGAGAGCACTGAAGCTTTCTTT. The encoded protein is CASRGQGESTEAFF. The chain carries TRBV6-4 and TRBJ1-1; 9 positions agree with TRBD1. The CDR3 extends over 14 amino acids. V lost 6 bases, J lost 4 bases, and 6 bases stayed unmatched. The germline gives CDR1 MRHNA, CDR2 SNTAGT.

The J gene is TRBJ1-3, the V gene TRBV30; 9 bases match TRBD1. Germline V CDR1 and CDR2: GTSNPN, SVGIG (reference sequence). The J segment lost 0 bases and the V segment lost 4 bases, leaving 13 bases of the junction unmatched. This CDR3 region has 18 residues. The chain's CDR3 is CAWKLFGTGSGSGNTIYF. The CDR3 DNA reads as TGTGCCTGGAAATTGTTCGGGACAGGGTCGGGCTCTGGAAACACCATATATTTT. The whole variable domain, remainder taken from reference TRBV30 and TRBJ1-3, is SQTIHQWPATLVQPVGSPLSLECTVEGTSNPNLYWYRQAAGRGLQLLFYSVGIGQISSEVPQNLSASRPQDRQFILSSKKLLLSDSGFYLCAWKLFGTGSGSGNTIYFGEGSWLTVV.

In the case of this clone: The sample carries other DNA sequences with the same CDR3. The chain couples TRBV28 to TRBJ2-7, with D hard to call. Germline values: CDR1 MDHEN, CDR2 SYDVKM. CDR3 length: 12 residues. V was clipped by 6 bases and J by 2 bases, with 8 bases between them. For the CDR3, the DNA is TGTGCCAGCAGCTCTCTACCCTACGAGCAGTACTTC. It codes for CASSSLPYEQYF.

The V and J genes are TRBV5-4 and TRBJ1-1; 9 bases are a match to TRBD1. This CDR3 region has 14 residues. V shed 0 bases and J 11 bases; nucleotides not matched to a gene: 8. Germline V gene sequence: CDR1 SGHNT, CDR2 YYREEE (reference sequence). This CDR3 reads CASSLAGQGTSAFF. CDR3 nucleotides: TGTGCCAGCAGCTTGGCGGGACAGGGTACGTCCGCTTTCTTT.

This chain uses TRBV6-1 with TRBJ2-3, with D possibly being TRBD2 (6 bases). This CDR3 has 16 residues. Germline V gene data show CDR1 as MNHNS and CDR2 as SASEGT. Trimming cost V 1 base and J 5 bases, with 16 bases left between them. The CDR3 bases are TGTGCCAGCAGTGAAGAAAGACTAGGCGACGGAGATACGCAGTATTTT. Protein sequence: CASSEERLGDGDTQYF.